The entry that follows covers one T cell receptor beta chain sequence. Its specific antigen is unknown. The sample holds no much larger clone one base away, and base qualities are not on file. This record belongs to a study of T cells in Graves' hyperthyroidism and ophthalmopathy (dated by TCRdb to between 2018 and 2021). About the study as a whole: Peripheral blood was collected at initial diagnosis, before any treatment. To identify TCR V-J signatures that set the groups apart, the researchers used a discovery cohort of 90 to 100 patients, made up of 40 to 45 with Graves' ophthalmopathy and 57 with stable Graves' hyperthyroidism. An independent validation cohort of 18 to 20 hyperthyroidism patients and approximately 17 patients who later progressed to ophthalmopathy tested prospective prediction of ophthalmopathy. The approximately 100 discovery patients were randomly split 7:3 into training and test sets. The study also compared thyroid tissue and blood T-cell repertoires from roughly 6 Graves' hyperthyroidism patients. Once sampling was done, hyperthyroidism patients were given methimazole at a starting dose of 30 mg daily, whereas ophthalmopathy patients were given high-dose intravenous methylprednisolone. The paper reports TCR Vbeta CDR3 sequencing of about 140 peripheral blood samples: around 45 ophthalmopathy, roughly 80 hyperthyroidism and approximately 17 progressor patients. What the study reported, not specific to this receptor: Most expanded thyroid clonotypes (frequency above 0.001) were also detected in blood, suggesting blood repertoires may reflect thyroid immune responses. In validation, the model predicted progression to ophthalmopathy a median of roughly 6.1 months before onset, with about 67% sensitivity and nearly 75% specificity. No statistical method was used to fix the sample size in advance, and group allocation was not hidden from the investigators. In cross-validation, a model built on a 13 V-J signature told ophthalmopathy apart from stable hyperthyroidism with 87.88% sensitivity and around 83% specificity, and in testing the same model reached 80%/75%.

V is reduced by 0 bases and J by 5 bases, leaving a spacing of 12 bases between them. According to the germline V gene, CDR1 reads SGHDT and CDR2 reads YYEEEE. There are 14 amino acids in the CDR3, from cysteine to phenylalanine inclusive. Kept here is only the CDR3 DNA, which spans 42 bases and is read in frame from base 1. The TCR beta CDR3 regions were amplified from the RNA transcripts. A first-round RT-PCR of the TCR CDR3 used the HTBI primer set with the Qiagen OneStep RT-PCR kit. Libraries were constructed in a second round of multiplex PCR, after which size selection and purification were carried out. Sequencing of the libraries was done on an Illumina HiSeq2000 using paired-end 100 bp reads. Per the source publication's procedure: SOAPnuke was used to process the raw data, with reads discarded if the reads contained adapters or uncalled bases, had a mean Phred below 15, or lacked an exact constant-primer or identifier match. COPE v1.2.5 was used to merge high-quality paired reads, and clonotypes were defined as unique nucleotide sequences. Clonotypes were aligned to IMGT TRBV, TRBD and TRBJ reference segments using MiTCR v1.1. Analysis was restricted to V-J combinations with a frequency above 0.0001, which covered 99.2% of repertoires. The TCS score was defined as the ratio of F50 (clonal expansion) to E x V (chaos), calculated using BLOSUM62-based TCRdist between CDR3 peptides within each V-J. Welch's t-statistics and random forest reduced roughly 530 V-J features to around 14, which were used in a naive Bayes classifier (R e1071). TCRdb ran its own pipeline on the public reads, namely fastp trimming at Q25 and MiXCR clone calling, and kept in-frame beta chains. Identical CDR3 proteins give one entry, which carries the most common genes and DNA. TCRdb's processing, not the authors' own work, is the source of the V and J calls. This sample gives fewer than 700,000 distinct CDR3 sequences in total; 17% of them show up just once. The ten largest clonotypes hold roughly 15% of the sample.

Ophthalmopathy patients had moderately to severely active disease, Clinical Activity Score of at least 3, NOSPECS grade of at least 4, and duration under 3 months. Any patient with an uncontrolled infection, another autoimmune disease, pregnancy or lactation was excluded. Diagnoses were established on the basis of clinical symptoms, serum thyroxine and TRAb, thyroid ultrasound, and orbital computed tomography. PBMCs were separated from 7.5 to 10 ml of fresh peripheral blood using Ficoll-Paque density gradient centrifugation. Total RNA was extracted using Trizol reagent, and RNA quality was assessed on an Agilent 2100 Bioanalyzer.

This clonotype originated in a woman in her late teens or twenties with Graves' ophthalmopathy. The sequence is built from TRBV5-6 and TRBJ2-7; perhaps TRBD1 is the D gene, with 5 bases matching. The sequenced sample was blood. The nucleotide sequence reads as follows: TGTGCCAGCAGCTTGGCCGGCAGGGCGGACGAGCAGTACTTC. It encodes CASSLAGRADEQYF.